This T cell receptor beta chain was identified in a study of T-cell reconstitution after alpha-beta-depleted transplantation in children. General observations from the study: Hyperexpanded clones declined; after one year, newly produced T cells mostly supplied diversity. After transplant, at about two months, alpha-beta T cells were reportedly derived from several hundred expanded graft clones. From surviving recipient T cells and thymic progenitors came the high day-60 TCRbeta diversity observed in some patients.

Preparation of the TCRbeta library was carried out with unique molecular identifiers. A single record per CDR3 protein comes from TCRdb applying MiXCR to the PCR reads. The table shows more than 300,000 distinct CDR3 sequences, with roughly 15% occurring only once. This clonotype was seen just once. As yet, its antigen is unknown. From germline, CDR1 is SGHTA and CDR2 FQGNSA. This CDR3 is built from 15 residues. Trimming took 2 bases from V and 7 from J, leaving 17 bases between them. This TCR was sampled from a male patient aged 2 to 10 who had a stem cell transplant for acute lymphoblastic leukemia, so the T cells may come from the graft donor. The chain joins TRBV7-2 to TRBJ1-2, with unresolved D. Specimen: PBMCs, mostly from graft donor cells, collected 360 days after TCRalphabeta/CD19-depleted stem cell transplant. This CDR3 reads CASSLSRTALAGYTF. The DNA for the CDR3 is TGTGCCAGCAGCTTATCGAGGACGGCGCTCGCTGGCTACACCTTC.